The clone carrying this T cell receptor (beta chain) was detected a few times. This CDR3 is 16 amino acids long. Germline V gene data show CDR1 as MGHRA and CDR2 as YSYEKL. Trimming took 0 bases from V and 5 from J, leaving 17 bases between them. The sample comes from a study of blood T cell repertoires in COVID-19. Study details: Specimens from acute and convalescent COVID-19 originated in the United States, Italy and Spain.

As processed by the authors: Reference gene primer amplification in the assay estimated nucleated cell counts. Sequencing used immunoSEQ multiplex PCR; TCRdb keeps in-frame clones, though not all of them. The DNA gave D and trimming, while V, J and clone size come from that table. The table includes approximately 400,000 clones, more than 80% detected once. Sequencing was carried out using peripheral blood. The rearrangement uses TRBV4-1 and TRBJ2-7; TRBD1 might be the D (5 bases). The receptor comes from a man aged 35 to 55 with acute or convalescent COVID-19. CDR3 nucleotides: TGCGCCAGCAGCCAAGATACAGTCAGGGCCCCCCACGAGCAGTACTTC. Translating gives CASSQDTVRAPHEQYF.